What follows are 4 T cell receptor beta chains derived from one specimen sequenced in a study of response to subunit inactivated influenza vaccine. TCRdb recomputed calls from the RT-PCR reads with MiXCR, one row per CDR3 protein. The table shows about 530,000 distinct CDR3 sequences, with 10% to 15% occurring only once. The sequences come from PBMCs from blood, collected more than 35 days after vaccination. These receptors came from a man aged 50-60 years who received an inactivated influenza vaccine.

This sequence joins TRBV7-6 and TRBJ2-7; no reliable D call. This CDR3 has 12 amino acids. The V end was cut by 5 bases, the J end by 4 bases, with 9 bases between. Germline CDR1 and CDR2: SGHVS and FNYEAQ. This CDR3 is CASSQWGYEQYF. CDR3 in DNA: TGTGCCAGCAGCCAGTGGGGTTACGAGCAGTACTTC.

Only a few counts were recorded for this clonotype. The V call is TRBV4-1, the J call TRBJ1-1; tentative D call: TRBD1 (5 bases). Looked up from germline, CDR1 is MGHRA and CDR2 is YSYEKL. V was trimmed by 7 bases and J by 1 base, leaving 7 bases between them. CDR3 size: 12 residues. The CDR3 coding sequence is TGCGCCAGCAATAGGGGGAACACTGAAGCTTTCTTT. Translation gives CASNRGNTEAFF.

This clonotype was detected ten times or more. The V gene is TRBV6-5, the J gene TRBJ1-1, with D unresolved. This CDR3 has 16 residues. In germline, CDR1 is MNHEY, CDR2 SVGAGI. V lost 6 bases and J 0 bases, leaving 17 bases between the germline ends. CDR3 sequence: CASSTRTGPMNTEAFF. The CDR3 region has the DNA TGTGCCAGCAGCACTCGCACTGGGCCAATGAACACTGAAGCTTTCTTT.

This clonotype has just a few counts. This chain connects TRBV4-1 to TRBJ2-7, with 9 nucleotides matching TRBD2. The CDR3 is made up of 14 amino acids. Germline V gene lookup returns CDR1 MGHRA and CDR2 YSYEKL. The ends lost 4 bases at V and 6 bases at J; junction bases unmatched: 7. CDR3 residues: CASSPLAGIREQYF. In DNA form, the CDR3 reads TGCGCCAGCAGCCCGCTAGCGGGGATCCGCGAGCAGTACTTC.